Listed below are T cell receptor beta chains from one sample, sequenced in a study of post-analysis software for immune sequencing data. TCRdb re-analysed the PCR reads in MiXCR, keeping a single row per CDR3 protein. The sample has around 710,000 distinct CDR3 sequences, under 60% seen once; the top ten hold over 4.5%. Sample: blood. All receptors come from a girl aged 10 to 17 with multiple sclerosis. The CDR3 runs from the conserved cysteine through the conserved F or W. The D gene is left open where the match is weak. A clone size is listed for some rows: how often the clone was seen (once, few, many), or a class if it is expanded.

d_gene: .; j_gene: TRBJ2-7; abundance: once; v_gene: TRBV7-9; CDR3nt: TGTGCCAGCAGCTTTAGGAAAGGACTTCGCTCCTACGAGCAGTACTTC; CDR3aa: CASSFRKGLRSYEQYF
d_gene: TRBD2; j_gene: TRBJ2-1; abundance: few; v_gene: TRBV20-1; CDR3nt: TGCAGTGCTAGAGATCCGGTAGGGACTAGCGAGGGCTCCTACAATGAGCAGTTCTTC; CDR3aa: CSARDPVGTSEGSYNEQFF
d_gene: .; j_gene: TRBJ2-7; abundance: .; v_gene: TRBV4-3; CDR3nt: TGCGCCAGCAGCCAAACCCGGGGCACTTCCTACGAGCAGTACTTC; CDR3aa: CASSQTRGTSYEQYF
d_gene: TRBD1; j_gene: TRBJ1-2; abundance: .; v_gene: TRBV6-5; CDR3nt: TGTGCCAGCAGTTCTCCGGGACAGACAAACTATGGCTACACCTTC; CDR3aa: CASSSPGQTNYGYTF
d_gene: .; j_gene: TRBJ1-4; abundance: .; v_gene: TRBV12-3/TRBV12-4; CDR3nt: TGTGCCAGCAGCCTGGCGGCTTCTAATGAAAAACTGTTTTTT; CDR3aa: CASSLAASNEKLFF
d_gene: TRBD2; j_gene: TRBJ2-3; abundance: .; v_gene: TRBV7-2; CDR3nt: TGTGCCAGCAGCCCGGGGACTAGCGGGAGACCAGATACGCAGTATTTT; CDR3aa: CASSPGTSGRPDTQYF
d_gene: TRBD2; j_gene: TRBJ2-5; abundance: few; v_gene: TRBV7-2; CDR3nt: TGTGCCAGCAGCCTAAGACTAGCGGGAAGAGGGGGACAAGAGACCCAGTACTTC; CDR3aa: CASSLRLAGRGGQETQYF
d_gene: TRBD2; j_gene: TRBJ2-7; abundance: few; v_gene: TRBV20-1; CDR3nt: TGCAGTGCTAGAGACCCACTAGCGGGAGCGCCGAACTACGAGCAGTACTTC; CDR3aa: CSARDPLAGAPNYEQYF
d_gene: TRBD2; j_gene: TRBJ2-1; abundance: .; v_gene: TRBV7-7; CDR3nt: TGTGCTAGCAGCCCCGGGCTAGCGGGAGCCCATGAGCAGTTCTTC; CDR3aa: CASSPGLAGAHEQFF
d_gene: .; j_gene: TRBJ2-3; abundance: few; v_gene: TRBV20-1; CDR3nt: TGCAGTGCTAGAGTCGTAACAGATACGCAGTATTTT; CDR3aa: CSARVVTDTQYF
d_gene: .; j_gene: TRBJ2-3; abundance: .; v_gene: TRBV12-3/TRBV12-4; CDR3nt: TGTGCCAGCAGTTTAATGGTGAGCACAGATACGCAGTATTTT; CDR3aa: CASSLMVSTDTQYF
d_gene: TRBD2; j_gene: TRBJ2-7; abundance: few; v_gene: TRBV20-1; CDR3nt: TGCAGTGCTCTTTCTAGCGGGAGTTTCTACGAGCAGTACTTC; CDR3aa: CSALSSGSFYEQYF
d_gene: .; j_gene: TRBJ2-5; abundance: .; v_gene: TRBV2; CDR3nt: TGTGCCAGCAGTGAAGTTAGCGGAAAAGAGACCCAGTACTTC; CDR3aa: CASSEVSGKETQYF
d_gene: .; j_gene: TRBJ2-5; abundance: .; v_gene: TRBV15; CDR3nt: TGTGCCACCAGCAGGGAGGACACGTTCCAAGAGACCCAGTACTTC; CDR3aa: CATSREDTFQETQYF
d_gene: .; j_gene: TRBJ2-1; abundance: few; v_gene: TRBV27; CDR3nt: TGTGCCAGCAGTTTACTCGAATCCCCCAATGAGCAGTTCTTC; CDR3aa: CASSLLESPNEQFF
d_gene: .; j_gene: TRBJ2-1; abundance: few; v_gene: TRBV12-3/TRBV12-4; CDR3nt: TGTGCCAGCAGTATAAAAAGACCAGAGCAGTTCTTC; CDR3aa: CASSIKRPEQFF
d_gene: .; j_gene: TRBJ2-6; abundance: .; v_gene: TRBV3-1; CDR3nt: TGTGCCAGCAGCCAAGGCGGGGCCAACGTCCTGACTTTC; CDR3aa: CASSQGGANVLTF
d_gene: .; j_gene: TRBJ2-7; abundance: .; v_gene: TRBV4-1; CDR3nt: TGCGCCAGCAGCCAAGAGGAGATGGGTTACGAGCAGTACTTC; CDR3aa: CASSQEEMGYEQYF
d_gene: .; j_gene: TRBJ1-2; abundance: .; v_gene: TRBV12-3/TRBV12-4; CDR3nt: TGTGCCAGCAGTATACCAGGGGAATATGGCTACACCTTC; CDR3aa: CASSIPGEYGYTF
d_gene: TRBD2; j_gene: TRBJ2-7; abundance: few; v_gene: TRBV28; CDR3nt: TGTGCCAGCAGTTTTGGGGGACTAGCGTTTTCCTACGAGCAGTACTTC; CDR3aa: CASSFGGLAFSYEQYF
d_gene: .; j_gene: TRBJ1-1; abundance: few; v_gene: TRBV11-2; CDR3nt: TGTGCCAGCAGCTCAAGACCGAGGATCCGGAACACTGAAGCTTTCTTT; CDR3aa: CASSSRPRIRNTEAFF
d_gene: .; j_gene: TRBJ2-7; abundance: .; v_gene: TRBV5-5; CDR3nt: TGTGCCAGCGGCCTGCCAGGGCGCCCCTACGAGCAGTACTTC; CDR3aa: CASGLPGRPYEQYF
d_gene: TRBD2; j_gene: TRBJ2-1; abundance: .; v_gene: TRBV7-9; CDR3nt: TGTGCCAGCAGCTTAGTCGGGACTAGCGGGACCTACAATGAGCAGTTCTTC; CDR3aa: CASSLVGTSGTYNEQFF
d_gene: .; j_gene: TRBJ2-3; abundance: few; v_gene: TRBV29-1; CDR3nt: TGCAGCGTTGCCCAAGGGGCTCCCCGAGATACGCAGTATTTT; CDR3aa: CSVAQGAPRDTQYF
d_gene: .; j_gene: TRBJ2-5; abundance: .; v_gene: TRBV29-1; CDR3nt: TGCAGCGTTGGCCGGACTGGACTCAATGAGCAGTACTTC; CDR3aa: CSVGRTGLNEQYF
d_gene: TRBD2; j_gene: TRBJ2-1; abundance: .; v_gene: TRBV14; CDR3nt: TGTGCCAGCAGCTTCAATAGCGGGAGGGTTTTCTACAATGAGCAGTTCTTC; CDR3aa: CASSFNSGRVFYNEQFF
d_gene: .; j_gene: TRBJ1-2; abundance: .; v_gene: TRBV6-2/TRBV6-3; CDR3nt: TGTGCCAGCACTAAAAGGACCAGTGGCTACACCTTC; CDR3aa: CASTKRTSGYTF
d_gene: .; j_gene: TRBJ2-7; abundance: .; v_gene: TRBV20-1; CDR3nt: TGCAGTGCTAGTCTGGCAGGGGGGTTGAGGGCCGAGCAGTACTTC; CDR3aa: CSASLAGGLRAEQYF
d_gene: .; j_gene: TRBJ1-5; abundance: .; v_gene: TRBV4-1; CDR3nt: TGCGCCAGCAGCCAAGGGGAGGACCTCTATAGCAATCAGCCCCAGCATTTT; CDR3aa: CASSQGEDLYSNQPQHF
d_gene: .; j_gene: TRBJ2-7; abundance: few; v_gene: TRBV24-1; CDR3nt: TGTGCCACCAGTGAGGGGGACTTTGGAGGGTACTACGAGCAGTACTTC; CDR3aa: CATSEGDFGGYYEQYF
d_gene: TRBD2; j_gene: TRBJ2-1; abundance: few; v_gene: TRBV25-1; CDR3nt: TGTGCCAGCAGTGATCCCCTAGCGGGAGTGGGGTACAATGAGCAGTTCTTC; CDR3aa: CASSDPLAGVGYNEQFF
d_gene: TRBD2; j_gene: TRBJ2-5; abundance: .; v_gene: TRBV5-1; CDR3nt: TGCGCCAGCAGCTGGGGGACTAGCGGGAGGGCCCCGATTCAAGAGACCCAGTACTTC; CDR3aa: CASSWGTSGRAPIQETQYF
d_gene: .; j_gene: TRBJ2-6; abundance: .; v_gene: TRBV29-1; CDR3nt: TGCAGCGTAGGCTCGTCAAGGGGATCTGGGGCCAACGTCCTGACTTTC; CDR3aa: CSVGSSRGSGANVLTF
d_gene: .; j_gene: TRBJ1-2; abundance: .; v_gene: TRBV3-1; CDR3nt: TGTGCTAGCAGCCAAAGGTCCCGGGGCTACACCTTC; CDR3aa: CASSQRSRGYTF
d_gene: .; j_gene: TRBJ1-2; abundance: .; v_gene: TRBV6-1; CDR3nt: TGTGCCAGCAGTGAATTGGGGGTGGATGGCTACACCTTC; CDR3aa: CASSELGVDGYTF
d_gene: .; j_gene: TRBJ2-4; abundance: few; v_gene: TRBV2; CDR3nt: TGTGCCAGCAGTGATGGTGGAGACCTAGCCAAAAACATTCAGTACTTC; CDR3aa: CASSDGGDLAKNIQYF
d_gene: TRBD2; j_gene: TRBJ2-7; abundance: .; v_gene: TRBV27; CDR3nt: TGTGCCAGCAGTTACTCGATGCGGGAGAAATCCTACGAGCAGTACTTC; CDR3aa: CASSYSMREKSYEQYF
d_gene: .; j_gene: TRBJ1-2; abundance: .; v_gene: TRBV5-4; CDR3nt: TGTGCCAGCAGATCGGACGGACCCTATGGCTACACCTTC; CDR3aa: CASRSDGPYGYTF
d_gene: TRBD2; j_gene: TRBJ2-3; abundance: .; v_gene: TRBV20-1; CDR3nt: TGCAGTGCTAGAGTCTCTAGCGGGAGCACAGATACGCAGTATTTT; CDR3aa: CSARVSSGSTDTQYF
d_gene: .; j_gene: TRBJ1-2; abundance: .; v_gene: TRBV12-5; CDR3nt: TGTGCTAGTGGCCTACCGGGATCCCCTATCCCCCTCACCTTC; CDR3aa: CASGLPGSPIPLTF
d_gene: .; j_gene: TRBJ2-5; abundance: .; v_gene: TRBV14; CDR3nt: TGTGCCAGCAGCCAAGATTTGACTATTGGCCAAGAGACCCAGTACTTC; CDR3aa: CASSQDLTIGQETQYF
d_gene: .; j_gene: TRBJ1-1; abundance: .; v_gene: TRBV6-5; CDR3nt: TGTGCCAGCAGTTACGGGGTCGGGGTTGGAACTGAAGCTTTCTTT; CDR3aa: CASSYGVGVGTEAFF
d_gene: TRBD2; j_gene: TRBJ2-1; abundance: .; v_gene: TRBV9; CDR3nt: TGTGCCAGCAGCGTCCGGACTAGCGGGGATAACAATGAGCAGTTCTTC; CDR3aa: CASSVRTSGDNNEQFF
d_gene: .; j_gene: TRBJ2-5; abundance: .; v_gene: TRBV30; CDR3nt: TGTGCCTGGTCCTTTTCGGAGACCCAGTACTTC; CDR3aa: CAWSFSETQYF
d_gene: .; j_gene: TRBJ2-1; abundance: few; v_gene: TRBV25-1; CDR3nt: TGTGCCAGCAGTGACCCGACACGAAGCTCCTACAATGAGCAGTTCTTC; CDR3aa: CASSDPTRSSYNEQFF
d_gene: .; j_gene: TRBJ1-2; abundance: .; v_gene: TRBV7-9; CDR3nt: TGTGCCAGCAGCCCGACCCAGTTGCATGGCTACACCTTC; CDR3aa: CASSPTQLHGYTF